A single sample gave rise to the 32 T cell receptor beta chains below, sequenced in a study of T-cell memory formation after mild COVID-19 (dated by TCRdb to the early 2020s). Libraries were made using 5' RACE. This sample was sequenced with an Illumina NovaSeq 6000. Using fastp at Q25 and MiXCR, TCRdb reprocessed the public reads and kept productive beta chains. Each record represents a unique CDR3 protein, reported with the most common genes and DNA among its rows. The sample profile shows about 340,000 distinct CDR3 sequences; 13% of them were found once. The ten largest clones represent 20% to 25% of the sample. Material for sequencing was PBMCs or a T cell subset sorted from them (not recorded which). The receptors were sampled from a man younger than 35 who had mild COVID-19 (a few samples of this study predate the infection). The sample titles of this study are shuffled in the database, so cell type and time point are left out; the donor was told from shared clones.

The chain joins TRBV7-9 to TRBJ1-2, with 8 bases aligning to TRBD1. The V gene end was trimmed by 1 base and the J gene end by 7 bases; junction bases not matched to a gene: 8. This CDR3 spans 15 amino acids. The germline V gene has CDR1 SEHNR and CDR2 FQNEAQ (reference sequence). The CDR3 DNA is TGTGCCAGCAGCTTAGACCCGGGGACAGGAGGTGGCTACACCTTC. Translating it yields CASSLDPGTGGGYTF.

The V and J genes are TRBV12-3 or TRBV12-4 and TRBJ1-2; 9 bases line up with TRBD1. The CDR3 runs 14 residues. The V segment lost 5 bases and the J segment 3 bases; nucleotides outside the gene matches: 4. The CDR3: CASSDRGFDYGYTF. The CDR3 coding sequence is TGTGCCAGCAGTGACAGGGGGTTTGACTATGGCTACACCTTC.

This clonotype has just one count. V and J are TRBV11-2 and TRBJ1-2, with 7 bases matching TRBD1. The CDR3 sequence is 13 residues long. J gave up 6 bases and V 5 bases, and 6 bases lay outside the gene matches. CDR1 is SGHAT and CDR2 is FQNNGV in the germline V gene. Here the CDR3 DNA reads TGTGCCAGCAGCACCCGACAGGGAAATGGCTACACCTTC. It translates to CASSTRQGNGYTF.

This clonotype was observed a handful of times. The rearrangement links TRBV7-9 to TRBJ1-2; no firm D call. The CDR3 consists of 13 residues. Germline V lookup: CDR1 SEHNR, CDR2 FQNEAQ (reference sequence). V was cut by 4 bases and J by 4 bases, with 10 bases left in between. CDR3 sequence reads: CASSSQKAYGYTF. DNA for the CDR3: TGTGCCAGCAGCTCCCAGAAGGCCTATGGCTACACCTTC.

The rearrangement uses TRBV5-1 and TRBJ2-5; no clear D. Germline CDR1 is SGHRS and CDR2 is YFSETQ. Trimming took off 0 bases at V and 5 bases at J, with 8 bases between the two ends. This CDR3 has 13 amino acids. CDR3 loop: CASSLGAAETQYF. Here the CDR3 DNA reads TGCGCCAGCAGCTTGGGGGCAGCTGAGACCCAGTACTTC.

The CDR3 sequence: CASSSHRRPRGYGYTF. The CDR3 DNA reads TGTGCCAGCAGCAGCCACCGACGACCCAGAGGGTATGGCTACACCTTC. This chain joins TRBV21-1 and TRBJ1-2. TRBV21-1 is noted as a pseudogene. This CDR3 is 16 amino acids long.

The chain employs TRBV5-1 and TRBJ2-7; the D gene is possibly TRBD1 (5 bases). CDR1 SGHRS and CDR2 YFSETQ come from the germline V gene. There are 14 residues in the CDR3. V was pared by 1 base and J by 4 bases, with 12 bases between. CDR3 amino acids: CASSLRGPWYEQYV. The CDR3 DNA follows: TGCGCCAGCAGCTTGAGGGGCCCGTGGTACGAGCAGTACGTC.

This sequence joins TRBV9 and TRBJ1-1; D may be TRBD1 (6 bases). The V gene's germline CDR1 is SGDLS and CDR2 YYNGEE. This CDR3 is 14 amino acids long. V lost 5 bases, J lost 6 bases, and 17 bases lay in between. The CDR3 loop is CASSPQGLVSEAFF. The CDR3, as DNA: TGTGCCAGCAGTCCTCAGGGGTTAGTTTCTGAAGCTTTCTTT.

This clonotype turned up a few times. The chain links TRBV7-2 to TRBJ1-1, with 7 bases matching TRBD1. The CDR3 runs 17 residues. V trimming: 0 bases; J trimming: 1 base; junction bases outside the gene matches: 8. The V gene's germline CDR1 is SGHTA and CDR2 FQGNSA. CDR3 in DNA: TGTGCCAGCAGCTTAGCCGGCCAGGGGGGTGAGAACACTGAAGCTTTCTTT. Protein product: CASSLAGQGGENTEAFF.

The rearrangement links TRBV20-1 to TRBJ1-5; a weak D match, TRBD1 (5 bases). The CDR3 has 13 residues. Trimming shortened V by 3 bases and J by 4 bases, and 10 bases separated the two germline ends. CDR1 is DFQATT and CDR2 is SNEGSKA in the germline V gene (reference sequence). The CDR3 nucleotides read TGCAGTGCTAGCGGTGCAGGGAATCAGCCCCAGCATTTT. It is translated as CSASGAGNQPQHF.

This clonotype was recorded a few times. This rearrangement joins TRBV29-1 to TRBJ1-1, with D uncertain. This CDR3 comprises 12 residues. Trimming took 4 bases from V and 5 from J, leaving 11 bases between them. Germline V gene lookup returns CDR1 SQVTM and CDR2 ANQGSEA. The CDR3 DNA sequence: TGCAGCGTTGCCGCGGGGTTGACTGAAGCTTTCTTT. It encodes CSVAAGLTEAFF.

This clonotype was recorded a few times. This rearrangement joins TRBV18 to TRBJ2-1; no clear D. The CDR3 length is 13 residues. Germline CDR1 reads KGHSH; CDR2 reads LQKENI. Trimming took 3 bases from V and 4 from J, leaving 7 bases between them. For the CDR3, the DNA is TGTGCCAGCTCACCTCCAGTATACAATGAGCAGTTCTTC. Translating gives CASSPPVYNEQFF.

This chain joins TRBV12-3 or TRBV12-4 and TRBJ2-1; TRBD2 matches 7 bases. Unmatched junction bases numbered 14, after V lost 7 bases and J lost 5 bases. The CDR3 has 16 residues. This chain's CDR3 is CASTRGGEPFNNEQFF. CDR3 in DNA: TGTGCCAGCACTAGGGGAGGGGAACCCTTTAACAATGAGCAGTTCTTC.

V gene TRBV7-9 combines with J gene TRBJ2-3; D ambiguous. The CDR3 totals 15 residues. The germline CDR1 and CDR2 sequences are SEHNR and FQNEAQ (reference sequence). The V gene lost 5 bases and the J gene lost 5 bases, with 17 bases spanning the gap. The CDR3, as DNA: TGTGCCAGCAGCGCCCAGACGTACACACGAGATACGCAGTATTTT. Translation: CASSAQTYTRDTQYF.

The chain combines TRBV29-1 with TRBJ2-7; 7 positions match TRBD1. Germline lookup yields CDR1 SQVTM and CDR2 ANQGSEA. The junction had 5 bases not matched to a gene; V was cut back by 4 bases and J by 2 bases. This CDR3 has 13 residues. CDR3 amino acids: CSVGRQGAYEQYF. The CDR3 bases are TGCAGCGTTGGTCGGCAGGGGGCCTACGAGCAGTACTTC.

The rearrangement joins TRBV7-3 to TRBJ2-1, with 9 bases matching TRBD2. This CDR3 has 15 residues. The V gene end was trimmed by 2 bases and the J gene end by 6 bases; junction bases not matched to a gene: 5. Germline assignment: CDR1 SGHTA and CDR2 FQGTGA. CDR3 sequence: CASSLEGGGVNEQFF. The CDR3 DNA reads as TGTGCCAGCAGCTTAGAAGGCGGGGGGGTCAATGAGCAGTTCTTC.

This clonotype was found many times. The CDR3 DNA reads TGCGCCAGCAGCTCCCCAGGGGGCTATGAGCAGTTCTTC. This translates into CASSSPGGYEQFF. The chain couples TRBV5-1 to TRBJ2-1, with TRBD1 matching 8 bases. Germline-derived CDR1 and CDR2 are SGHRS and YFSETQ. The CDR3 is 13 residues long. The ends lost 3 bases at V and 8 bases at J; junction bases unmatched: 4. Using reference TRBV5-1 and TRBJ2-1 for the parts outside the CDR3, the full variable domain is KAGVTQTPRYLIKTRGQQVTLSCSPISGHRSVSWYQQTPGQGLQFLFEYFSETQRNKGNFPGRFSGRQFSNSRSEMNVSTLELGDSALYLCASSSPGGYEQFFGPGTRLTVL.

The chain couples TRBV30 to TRBJ2-1; the D gene is possibly TRBD2 (6 bases). The CDR3 is 14 residues long. Trimming left V 2 bases short and J 4 bases short, with 12 bases between. CDR1 GTSNPN and CDR2 SVGIG come from the germline V gene (reference sequence). The CDR3 protein is CAWSRMRGYNEQFF. CDR3 coding DNA: TGTGCCTGGAGTAGGATGCGGGGTTACAATGAGCAGTTCTTC. The full variable domain, completed using reference TRBV30 and TRBJ2-1, is SQTIHQWPATLVQPVGSPLSLECTVEGTSNPNLYWYRQAAGRGLQLLFYSVGIGQISSEVPQNLSASRPQDRQFILSSKKLLLSDSGFYLCAWSRMRGYNEQFFGPGTRLTVL.

This clonotype was recorded at least ten times. The CDR3 nucleotides are TGTGCCAGCAGCTGGACTAGCGGGGTGGGGGAGACCCAGTACTTC. Its protein is CASSWTSGVGETQYF. The V gene is TRBV7-2, the J gene TRBJ2-5; 12 bases map to TRBD2. The trim removed 4 bases at V and 5 bases at J, leaving 5 bases unmatched. Germline V lookup: CDR1 SGHTA, CDR2 FQGNSA. This CDR3 spans 15 amino acids.

This clonotype was observed a few times. This chain connects TRBV6-6 to TRBJ2-4; D unclear. Germline CDR1 reads MNHNY; CDR2 reads SVGAGI (reference sequence). The CDR3 runs 14 residues. Trimming took 6 bases from V and 7 from J, leaving 16 bases between them. CDR3 amino acids: CASSHGPPANIQYF. The DNA for the CDR3 is TGTGCCAGCAGCCACGGCCCGCCGGCGAACATTCAGTACTTC.

Only a few counts were recorded for this clonotype. The rearrangement uses TRBV9 and TRBJ1-6; tentatively, D is TRBD1 (6 bases). V was clipped by 4 bases and J by 6 bases, with 14 bases between them. Germline CDR1 SGDLS, CDR2 YYNGEE. This CDR3 is built from 15 residues. CDR3 nucleotides: TGTGCCAGCAGCCTATCAGGGGAGGGTAATTCACCCCTCCACTTT. Translated: CASSLSGEGNSPLHF.

The chain has TRBV20-1 and TRBJ1-5; the match to TRBD1 covers 7 bases. Trimming at V came to 1 base and at J to 2 bases, leaving 8 bases not matched to a gene. The CDR3 loop spans 16 amino acids. In germline, CDR1 is DFQATT, CDR2 SNEGSKA (reference sequence). The CDR3 DNA sequence: TGCAGTGCTAGAGCTAGACAGGGTCTGGGCAATCAGCCCCAGCATTTT. Translated: CSARARQGLGNQPQHF.

This clonotype was counted between two and nine times. The CDR3 bases are TGCGCCAGCAGACCGAGTAGCGGGGGGGCCGGGGAGACCCAGTACTTC. Translated: CASRPSSGGAGETQYF. The J gene is TRBJ2-5, the V gene TRBV4-1; 11 nucleotides align to TRBD2. This CDR3 is built from 16 residues. Germline V CDR1 and CDR2: MGHRA, YSYEKL. Trimming removed 6 bases from V and 5 bases from J; junction bases left unmatched: 11.

This clonotype was found a few times. CDR3 nucleotide sequence: TGTGCCAGCAGTTATTTCGGGGCCGATACGCAGTATTTT. Translated, it gives CASSYFGADTQYF. The rearrangement joins TRBV6-6 to TRBJ2-3; tentatively, D is TRBD1 or TRBD2 (5 bases each). The CDR3 spans 13 residues. V gave up 3 bases and J gave up 6 bases, with 10 bases separating them. Germline CDR1 is MNHNY and CDR2 is SVGAGI (reference sequence).

The chain couples TRBV12-3 or TRBV12-4 to TRBJ2-1; a weak D match, TRBD2 (6 bases). The germline V and J ends were trimmed by 6 bases and 5 bases, with 14 bases remaining between them. CDR3 length equals 14 residues. The CDR3 protein is CASRAGTSDNEQFF. Here the CDR3 DNA reads TGTGCCAGCAGAGCCGGGACTTCCGACAATGAGCAGTTCTTC.

This clonotype was seen ten or more times. The V call is TRBV11-2, the J call TRBJ2-4; the D gene is possibly TRBD2 (5 bases). The CDR3 is 13 residues long. V was pared by 4 bases and J by 1 base, with 5 bases between. Germline V gives CDR1 SGHAT, CDR2 FQNNGV. CDR3 amino acids: CASSSGAKNIQYF. CDR3 nucleotide sequence: TGTGCCAGCAGCTCGGGGGCCAAAAACATTCAGTACTTC.

V gene TRBV7-2 combines with J gene TRBJ2-7; either TRBD1 or TRBD2 may supply D (6 bases each). The CDR3 spans 11 residues. Trimming removed 5 bases from V and 6 bases from J, with 8 bases in between. CDR1 and CDR2 from the germline V gene are SGHTA and FQGNSA. CDR3 sequence reads: CASSEGGEQYV. The CDR3 DNA reads TGTGCCAGCAGCGAGGGGGGCGAGCAGTACGTC.

The CDR3 DNA sequence: TGTGCCAGCAGCGTGCCTGGGACTCCGGAGACCCAGTACTTC. This sequence encodes CASSVPGTPETQYF. The rearrangement joins TRBV12-3 or TRBV12-4 to TRBJ2-5; tentatively, D is TRBD2 (6 bases). The V gene lost 6 bases and the J gene lost 5 bases, with 16 bases spanning the gap. The CDR3 is 14 amino acids.

This clonotype was seen repeatedly, ten times or more. This chain connects TRBV21-1 to TRBJ2-3; TRBD2, the table's D call, was not compared with the DNA. TRBV21-1 counts as a pseudogene. This CDR3 contains 15 residues. The CDR3 sequence is CASPKPLAGGDTQYF. The CDR3 bases are TGTGCCAGTCCCAAGCCGCTAGCGGGGGGAGATACGCAGTATTTT.

This clonotype was observed a handful of times. The CDR3 DNA is TGTGCCAGCAGCTTAGATCCGGCAGAAGAGACCCAGTACTTC. It encodes CASSLDPAEETQYF. The gene calls are TRBV11-2 and TRBJ2-5; D gene unclear. Trimming cost V 0 bases and J 3 bases, with 8 bases left between them. The CDR3 extends over 14 amino acids. The germline V gene has CDR1 SGHAT and CDR2 FQNNGV. Supplemented by reference TRBV11-2 and TRBJ2-5, the full variable domain reads EAGVAQSPRYKIIEKRQSVAFWCNPISGHATLYWYQQILGQGPKLLIQFQNNGVVDDSQLPKDRFSAERLKGVDSTLKIQPAKLEDSAVYLCASSLDPAEETQYFGPGTRLLVL.

This sequence joins TRBV20-1 and TRBJ2-7, with a possible D match to TRBD1 (5 bases). CDR3 length: 13 amino acids. Trimming removed 6 bases at V and 6 bases at J, with 18 bases between. CDR1 is DFQATT, CDR2 SNEGSKA, per germline (reference sequence). The CDR3 sequence is CSALDSGASEQYF. CDR3 coding DNA: TGCAGTGCCCTCGACAGTGGGGCATCCGAGCAGTACTTC.

The chain joins TRBV6-5 to TRBJ1-1; tentative D call: TRBD1 (5 bases). The ends were cut back, 5 bases at V and 1 base at J, with 14 bases in the middle. The CDR3 spans 15 residues. Per germline, CDR1 MNHEY and CDR2 SVGAGI. In nucleotides, the CDR3 is TGTGCCAGCAGTACCATAGGGGCGGGGAACACTGAAGCTTTCTTT. Encoded protein: CASSTIGAGNTEAFF.